This record looks at one T cell receptor beta chain sequence and its context. Its antigen remains unknown. Prepared libraries of TCR beta cDNA carried unique molecular identifiers. Between roughly 1 and 10 million T cells gave rise to roughly 0.5 million cDNA molecules. TCRdb fed the PCR reads into MiXCR, producing one record per CDR3 protein. In the table there are 350,000 to 500,000 distinct CDR3 sequences, approximately 39% of which are singletons. V gave up 2 bases and J gave up 5 bases, with 8 bases separating them. Germline V gene sequence: CDR1 LGHDT, CDR2 YNNKEL (reference sequence). The CDR3 has 13 amino acids. This record comes from a study of post-analysis software for immune sequencing data. At the level of the study: Recorded subtypes: relapsing-remitting, secondary progressive, progressive-relapsing; some patients unannotated. Regarding the study as a whole: Relative to controls, patients had 4 or 5 TRBV segments at higher frequency, with TRBV5-6, TRBV5-1 and TRBV20-1 among these. Versus controls, multiple sclerosis patients showed significantly lower diversity (normalized Chao1).

The chain links TRBV3-1 to TRBJ2-3; D gene ambiguous. Input material: blood. The receptor was isolated from a girl aged 2-9 years with multiple sclerosis. The CDR3 is CASSQLYRDTQYF. The CDR3 nucleotides read TGTGCCAGCAGCCAACTCTATCGAGATACGCAGTATTTT.